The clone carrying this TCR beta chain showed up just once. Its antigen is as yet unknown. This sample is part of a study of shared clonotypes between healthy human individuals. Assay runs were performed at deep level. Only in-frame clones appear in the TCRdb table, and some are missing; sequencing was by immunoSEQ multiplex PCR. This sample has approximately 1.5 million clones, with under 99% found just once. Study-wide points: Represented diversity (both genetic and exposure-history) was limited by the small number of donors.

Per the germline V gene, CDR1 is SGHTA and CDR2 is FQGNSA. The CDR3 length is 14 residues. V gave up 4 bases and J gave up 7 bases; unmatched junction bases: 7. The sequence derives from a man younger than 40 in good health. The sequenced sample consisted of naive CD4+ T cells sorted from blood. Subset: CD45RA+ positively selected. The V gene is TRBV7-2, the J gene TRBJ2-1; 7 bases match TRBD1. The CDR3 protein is CASSSQQGTNEQFF. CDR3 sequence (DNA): TGTGCCAGCAGCTCTCAACAGGGGACAAATGAGCAGTTCTTC.